A single sample is the source of the 24 T cell receptor beta chains below, sequenced in a study of blood T cell repertoires in COVID-19. TCRdb keeps only in-frame clones here, not all; method: immunoSEQ multiplex PCR. The table has roughly 120,000 clones, less than 75% seen once. The sequenced sample was peripheral blood. The receptors derive from a human donor with acute or convalescent COVID-19. The donor label of this sample is uncertain.

This chain uses TRBV6-2 or TRBV6-3 with TRBJ1-5; 7 bases match TRBD1. This CDR3 comprises 14 residues. Germline V gene lookup returns CDR1 MNHEY and CDR2 SVGEGT. V trimming: 2 bases; J trimming: 7 bases; junction bases outside the gene matches: 5. The CDR3 DNA is TGTGCCAGCAGTTACAGCAGGGGGACCCAGCCCCAGCATTTT. Residues: CASSYSRGTQPQHF.

This clone was observed a single time. V gene TRBV6-5 combines with J gene TRBJ1-3, with D uncertain. The CDR3 is 14 amino acids. Trimming took off 11 bases at V and 0 bases at J, with 14 bases between the two ends. In germline, CDR1 is MNHEY, CDR2 SVGAGI. CDR3 in amino acids: CALYVSGSGNTIYF. In nucleotides, the CDR3 is TGTGCCCTCTACGTGTCAGGCTCTGGAAACACCATATATTTT.

The V gene is TRBV29-1, the J gene TRBJ1-2, with a possible D match to TRBD1 (6 bases). The germline V gene encodes CDR1 SQVTM and CDR2 ANQGSEA. Deletions cut 2 bases from V and 2 bases from J, with 12 bases between. The CDR3 loop spans 14 amino acids. CDR3 sequence (DNA): TGCAGCGTTGAAATCCGACAGGCGAACTATGGCTACACCTTC. Translation: CSVEIRQANYGYTF.

This sequence joins TRBV18 and TRBJ1-4, with 8 bases lining up with TRBD1. Germline trimming cut 4 bases from V and 8 bases from J; bases unmatched to any gene: 9. CDR1 and CDR2 from the germline V gene are KGHSH and LQKENI. The CDR3 runs to 15 residues. The CDR3 DNA sequence: TGTGCCAGCTCACTACAGGAGGCAGGGGGCGAAAAACTGTTTTTT. This encodes CASSLQEAGGEKLFF.

This clone was observed a handful of times. The V gene is TRBV4-2, the J gene TRBJ1-1; TRBD1 is a possible D gene (6 bases). With 4 bases removed from V and 4 bases from J, the gap between germline ends came to 16 bases. This CDR3 is 15 amino acids long. Germline CDR1 is LGHNA and CDR2 is YNFKEQ. The CDR3 loop is CASSLPQGGGTEAFF. In DNA form, the CDR3 reads TGTGCCAGCAGCCTTCCCCAGGGAGGGGGCACTGAAGCTTTCTTT.

V and J are TRBV2 and TRBJ2-3; D perhaps matches TRBD2 (6 bases). V lost 1 base and J 5 bases, leaving 10 bases between the germline ends. CDR1 is SNHLY and CDR2 is FYNNEI in the germline V gene. The CDR3 spans 14 residues. The CDR3 nucleotides are TGTGCCAGCAGTGAAGATGGGGGAGGAGATACGCAGTATTTT. Its protein product is CASSEDGGGDTQYF.

This chain's CDR3 is CASTRSRSGTSGTGELFF. The CDR3 DNA is TGTGCCAGCACGAGAAGCCGGTCCGGGACTAGCGGAACCGGGGAGCTGTTTTTT. V gene TRBV2 combines with J gene TRBJ2-2; 11 nucleotides line up with TRBD2. V shed 7 bases, J shed 5 bases, and the junction held 15 bases outside the gene matches. The CDR3 covers 18 residues. Germline CDR1 is SNHLY and CDR2 is FYNNEI.

This rearrangement joins TRBV5-1 to TRBJ2-1, with 11 bases matching TRBD1. CDR1 is SGHRS, CDR2 YFSETQ, per germline. The V segment lost 0 bases and the J segment 7 bases; nucleotides outside the gene matches: 3. The CDR3 is 15 residues long. CDR3 sequence reads: CASSLGDRGRNEQFF. The CDR3 region has the DNA TGCGCCAGCAGCTTGGGGGACAGGGGGAGGAATGAGCAGTTCTTC.

About this clone itself: The germline gene is not matched at one end of the junction; a read error may be the cause. J is TRBJ2-5 and V is TRBV7-7; D possibly corresponds to TRBD2 (6 bases). Germline CDR1 reads SSHAT; CDR2 reads FNYEAQ (reference sequence). This CDR3 is built from 15 residues. CDR3 sequence (DNA): TGTGCTAGCAGCTTCGTCGGGGGAGAACAAGAGACCCAGTACTTC. This sequence encodes CASSFVGGEQETQYF.

About this clone: Other nucleotide sequences in the sample specify the same CDR3. The gene calls are TRBV5-1 and TRBJ1-1; unclear D gene. V lost 3 bases and J 4 bases, leaving 10 bases between the germline ends. The CDR3 totals 13 residues. Germline V gene lookup returns CDR1 SGHRS and CDR2 YFSETQ. CDR3: CASSSQGGTEAFF. In nucleotides, the CDR3 is TGCGCCAGCAGCTCACAAGGAGGCACTGAAGCTTTCTTT.

This clone was counted many times. The chain joins TRBV9 to TRBJ1-2; weak D call: TRBD1 (5 bases). This CDR3 comprises 13 residues. The germline CDR1 and CDR2 sequences are SGDLS and YYNGEE. Trimming cost V 7 bases and J 4 bases, with 14 bases left between them. CDR3 in amino acids: CASSNLRAYGYTF. CDR3 coding DNA: TGTGCCAGCTCAAATCTCAGGGCCTATGGCTACACCTTC.

V and J are TRBV12-3 or TRBV12-4 and TRBJ1-5; no clear D. Trimming removed 2 bases at V and 4 bases at J, with 6 bases between. This CDR3 is built from 13 residues. CDR3 DNA sequence: TGTGCCAGCAGTTTATCACTAAATCAGCCCCAGCATTTT. It specifies CASSLSLNQPQHF.

The sample holds a few counts of this clone. The V gene is TRBV4-1, the J gene TRBJ2-1, with 10 bases identical to TRBD2. The CDR3 spans 15 residues. V lost 6 bases, J lost 8 bases, and 10 bases stayed unmatched. Germline-derived CDR1 and CDR2 are MGHRA and YSYEKL. The CDR3 nucleotides are TGCGCCAGCAGGGCAGCGGGGGGGCTTATCCATGAGCAGTTCTTC. The encoded protein is CASRAAGGLIHEQFF.

The CDR3 sequence: CASSPGQWNSPLHF. CDR3 DNA sequence: TGTGCCAGCAGCCCCGGACAGTGGAATTCACCCCTCCACTTT. V gene TRBV14 combines with J gene TRBJ1-6, with D possibly matching TRBD1 (6 bases). The CDR3 extends over 14 amino acids. With 4 bases removed from V and 7 bases from J, the gap between germline ends came to 11 bases. CDR1 and CDR2 from the germline V gene are SGHDN and FVKESK.

This chain uses TRBV7-6 with TRBJ2-1; weak D call: TRBD2 (5 bases). Trimming took 3 bases from V and 4 from J, leaving 22 bases between them. Germline CDR1 SGHVS, CDR2 FNYEAQ. The CDR3 extends over 18 amino acids. CDR3 in amino acids: CASSFPRVRQWDYNEQFF. CDR3 DNA sequence: TGTGCCAGCAGCTTCCCGCGGGTCCGCCAATGGGATTACAATGAGCAGTTCTTC.

The sample holds one count of this clone. V gene TRBV24-1 combines with J gene TRBJ2-3, with TRBD1 matching over 8 bases. Germline V gene data show CDR1 as KGHDR and CDR2 as SFDVKD. Trimming took 9 bases from V and 8 from J; bases not matched to a gene: 12. This CDR3 is 14 amino acids long. CDR3 region: CATADRDSLGTQYF. The CDR3 DNA reads TGTGCCACCGCGGACAGGGACTCTTTAGGTACGCAGTATTTT.

The V and J genes are TRBV4-1 and TRBJ2-5; D is uncertain. Germline CDR1 and CDR2: MGHRA and YSYEKL. V lost 1 base, J lost 4 bases, and 10 bases lay in between. The CDR3 totals 14 residues. The CDR3 nucleotides are TGCGCCAGCAGCCAAGTCGCGGTTATAGAGACCCAGTACTTC. Protein sequence: CASSQVAVIETQYF.

This chain uses TRBV5-1 with TRBJ1-6; 10 bases are shared with TRBD1. The germline gives CDR1 SGHRS, CDR2 YFSETQ. J was trimmed by 8 bases and V by 0 bases; bases with no gene match: 5. The CDR3 length is 16 residues. This CDR3 is CASSLARTGGDSPLHF. The CDR3 DNA reads TGCGCCAGCAGCTTGGCTCGGACAGGGGGTGATTCACCCCTCCACTTT.

This clone came up once. The chain links TRBV19 to TRBJ2-3; D may be TRBD2 (5 bases). Deletions cut 5 bases from V and 1 base from J, with 16 bases between. Germline V CDR1 and CDR2: LNHDA, SQIVND (reference sequence). The CDR3 length is 16 residues. The CDR3 coding sequence is TGTGCCAGTAGTCCCGGGATTTTAATCGGCACAGATACGCAGTATTTT. Its translation is CASSPGILIGTDTQYF.

The count of this clone is one. The rearrangement links TRBV7-5 to TRBJ2-1; the DNA was not used to check the table's D call, TRBD1. TRBV7-5 is assigned pseudogene status. This CDR3 is built from 16 residues. The CDR3 DNA is TGTGCCAGAAGCTTAGTTAGTGAGGGGGCTGTGGATGAGCAGTTCTTC. Amino acid sequence: CARSLVSEGAVDEQFF.

The CDR3 loop is CASSLGRYTGELFF. The CDR3 nucleotides read TGTGCCAGCAGTCTGGGGCGGTACACCGGGGAGCTGTTTTTT. This chain links TRBV6-6 with TRBJ2-2, with D tentatively TRBD1 (5 bases). CDR3 length: 14 residues. V was pared by 5 bases and J by 3 bases, with 10 bases between. The V gene's germline CDR1 is MNHNY and CDR2 SVGAGI (reference sequence).

The rearrangement links TRBV6-2 or TRBV6-3 to TRBJ2-1, with 7 nucleotides matching TRBD2. From germline, CDR1 is MNHEY and CDR2 SVGEGT. CDR3 length: 14 residues. V lost 6 bases, J lost 6 bases, and 8 bases stayed unmatched. CDR3 nucleotides: TGTGCCAGCAGCCGGGACTACCGAAGCAATGAGCAGTTCTTC. Its protein is CASSRDYRSNEQFF.

The chain carries TRBV6-5 and TRBJ1-5; 9 bases are a match to TRBD1. CDR1 and CDR2 (germline): MNHEY, SVGAGI. The ends lost 6 bases at V and 7 bases at J; junction bases unmatched: 10. This CDR3 comprises 15 residues. CDR3 sequence: CASSLTGQGRQPQHF. The CDR3 DNA reads as TGTGCCAGCAGCCTCACTGGACAGGGGAGGCAGCCCCAGCATTTT.

The chain combines TRBV7-6 with TRBJ1-1; 7 bases agree with TRBD1. Trimming cost V 1 base and J 5 bases; bases outside gene matches: 10. The CDR3 is 16 amino acids. In germline, CDR1 is SGHVS, CDR2 FNYEAQ. In DNA, the CDR3 is TGTGCCAGCAGCTTAGATCGTCGACAGGGCGGTACTGAAGCTTTCTTT. Translating it yields CASSLDRRQGGTEAFF.